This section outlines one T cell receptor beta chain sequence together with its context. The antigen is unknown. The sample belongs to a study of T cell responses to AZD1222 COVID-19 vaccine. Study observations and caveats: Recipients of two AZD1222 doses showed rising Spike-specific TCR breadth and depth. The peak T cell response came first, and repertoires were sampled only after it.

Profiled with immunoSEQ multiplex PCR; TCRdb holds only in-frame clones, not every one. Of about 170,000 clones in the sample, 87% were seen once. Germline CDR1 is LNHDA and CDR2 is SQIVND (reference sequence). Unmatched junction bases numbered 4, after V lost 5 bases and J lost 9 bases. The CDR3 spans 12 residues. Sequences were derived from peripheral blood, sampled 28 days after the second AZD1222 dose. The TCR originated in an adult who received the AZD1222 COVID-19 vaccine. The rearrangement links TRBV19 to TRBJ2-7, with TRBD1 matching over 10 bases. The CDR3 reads CASSRDRGPQYF. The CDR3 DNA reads TGTGCCAGTAGTCGGGACAGGGGTCCGCAGTACTTC.